Shown below are 3 T cell receptor beta chains from a single sample sequenced in a study of cytomegalovirus exposure and HLA in healthy donors. TCRdb's table, derived via immunoSEQ multiplex PCR, lists solely in-frame clones and lacks some. The sample lists 160,000 or so clones; approximately 90% were seen once. The sample comprised PBMCs. These TCRs come from a man aged 18 to 30 in good health and CMV-seronegative.

The chain carries TRBV6-4 and TRBJ2-3; D perhaps matches TRBD1 (6 bases). Germline assignment: CDR1 MRHNA and CDR2 SNTAGT. Trimming took 5 bases from V and 2 from J, leaving 14 bases between them. The length of the CDR3 is 15 residues. CDR3 region: CASSPGTSNTDTQYF. The CDR3 DNA reads as TGTGCCAGCAGTCCCGGGACATCTAACACAGATACGCAGTATTTT.

V gene TRBV13 combines with J gene TRBJ2-7; the match to TRBD1 covers 7 bases. Germline V gene data show CDR1 as PRHDT and CDR2 as FYEKMQ (reference sequence). V was clipped by 6 bases and J by 6 bases; unmatched bases: 8. This CDR3 region has 13 residues. For the CDR3, the DNA is TGTGCCAGCAGTCGTAAAACAGGGGCCGAGCAGTACTTC. Translation gives CASSRKTGAEQYF.

About this clone: The limits of the CDR3 on the DNA are not certain, so only TCRdb's listed CDR3 is given. The rearrangement joins TRBV12-1 to TRBJ1-1. TRBV12-1 is annotated as a pseudogene. The CDR3 extends over 16 residues, inclusive of both ends. The chain's CDR3 is CASSFGGGAGNTEAFF.